This paragraph reports one TCR beta chain. Its antigen has not been determined. Base qualities are missing; no much larger clone stands one base away. The sample belongs to a study of T cell responses to AZD1222 COVID-19 vaccine (dated by TCRdb to the early 2020s). Regarding the complete study: A total of around 240 trial participants underwent TCR sequencing, of whom nearly 210 received two doses of AZD1222 and around 26 received two doses of the MenACWY control vaccine. Trial participants were enrolled by age into subgroups of 18-55, 56-69 and 70-plus years, and around 150, 28 and 57 TCR-sequenced participants, respectively, were included in these subgroups. What the study reported, not specific to this receptor: Most participants were white British and females outnumbered males, and the authors suggested that clonal diversity may have been underestimated. Epitopes outside the regions mutated in the B.1.351 and B.1.1.7 variants were reportedly recognized by nearly half of the unique spike-specific TCRs. Because no day 14 peak-response samples were available, the repertoires could be characterized only after the peak T cell response. After two AZD1222 doses, both the breadth and the depth of spike-specific TCRs were significantly higher than at day 0 and than in MenACWY recipients. CD4 TCRs associated with the vaccine covered the entire spike protein, and the dominant responses were in regions 160-218 and 743-854. Only 5 to 7 AZD1222 recipients were SARS-CoV-2 seropositive at baseline, limiting conclusions about previously exposed vaccinees. In the small 56-69-year group, the increase in depth fell short of significance, most likely because of low power.

The CDR3 regions of human TCRbeta chains were subjected to immunosequencing. As for the authors' bioinformatics: TCRs in the repertoires were matched against a reference library of SARS-CoV-2-specific TCRs that had been generated with the MIRA antigen-specificity platform. Breadth was defined as the fraction of unique TCRs that were SARS-CoV-2-associated, and depth was defined as the fraction of total T cells that were SARS-CoV-2-associated. Each spike-specific TCR was assigned to its reactive spike region and to a CD4 or CD8 class using the MIRA data. Log10-transformed breadth and depth values were compared by one-way ANOVA with Sidak's multiple comparisons tests. Entries here come from immuneACCESS through TCRdb and include only in-frame sequences with V and J called. Some clones fail to appear in such tables; in the studies checked, an unresolved V gene covers under half of the shortfall, and the cause of the remainder is unknown. V, J and clone size are taken as reported in that table, and D and trimming were inferred from the DNA itself. Recorded for this sample are around 270,000 clones; almost 95% of them occurred a single time. The ten biggest clones cover less than 0.65% of the sample.

Reading the label with the study, this specimen's time point is: about 28 days (+/-7) after the second vaccine dose. Because spike-specific TCR depth and breadth did not differ between the two schedules, AZD1222 recipients who got a second dose at roughly 4 weeks were pooled with those who got a second dose at roughly 12 weeks. Vaccinee samples came from UK trials COV001 and COV002, including a single-blind randomized controlled phase 2/3 trial of AZD1222 (ChAdOx1 nCoV-19) in healthy adults. Trial participant PBMC samples were collected at day 0 and day 28 after the second dose for TCRbeta chain sequencing. The germline V gene (reference sequence) gives CDR1 as SGHNT and CDR2 as YYREEE. Measured from the cysteine to the phenylalanine, the CDR3 is 16 residues long. The only DNA kept is the CDR3, 48 bases in frame from the first base. For this chain, trimming is 0 bases at the V end and 5 bases at the J end, and the number of junction bases without a gene match is 6.

The specimen comprised peripheral blood, sampled 28 days after the second AZD1222 dose. The receptor comes from an adult who received the AZD1222 COVID-19 vaccine. This sequence uses TRBV5-4 and TRBJ2-1, and 9 junctional nucleotides match TRBD2. The bases read TGTGCCAGCAGCTTGGAGCCAGCGGGGGGTCACAATGAGCAGTTCTTC. It codes for CASSLEPAGGHNEQFF.